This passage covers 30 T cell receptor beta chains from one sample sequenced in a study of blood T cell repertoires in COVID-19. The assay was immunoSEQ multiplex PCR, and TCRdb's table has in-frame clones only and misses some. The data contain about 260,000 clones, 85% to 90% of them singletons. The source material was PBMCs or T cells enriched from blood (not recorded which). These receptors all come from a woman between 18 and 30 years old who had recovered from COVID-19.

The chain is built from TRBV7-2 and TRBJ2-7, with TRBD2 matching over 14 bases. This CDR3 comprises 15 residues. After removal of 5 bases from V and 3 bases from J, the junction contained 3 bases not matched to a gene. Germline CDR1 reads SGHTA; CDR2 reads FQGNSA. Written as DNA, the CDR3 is TGTGCCAGCAGCCAGACTAGCGGGGGGGGCTACGAGCAGTACTTC. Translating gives CASSQTSGGGYEQYF.

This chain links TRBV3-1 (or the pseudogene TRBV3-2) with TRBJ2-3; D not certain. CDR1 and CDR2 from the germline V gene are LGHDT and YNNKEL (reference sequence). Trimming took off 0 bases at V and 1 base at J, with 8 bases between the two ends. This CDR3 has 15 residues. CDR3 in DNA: TGTGCCAGCAGCCAAGATTCAGTTGGCACAGATACGCAGTATTTT. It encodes CASSQDSVGTDTQYF.

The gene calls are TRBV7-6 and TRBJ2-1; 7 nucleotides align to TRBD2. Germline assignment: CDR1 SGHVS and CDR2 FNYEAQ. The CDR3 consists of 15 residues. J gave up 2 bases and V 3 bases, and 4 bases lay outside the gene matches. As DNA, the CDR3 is TGTGCCAGCAGCTTGGGGGAGGGACCCTACAATGAGCAGTTCTTC. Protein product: CASSLGEGPYNEQFF.

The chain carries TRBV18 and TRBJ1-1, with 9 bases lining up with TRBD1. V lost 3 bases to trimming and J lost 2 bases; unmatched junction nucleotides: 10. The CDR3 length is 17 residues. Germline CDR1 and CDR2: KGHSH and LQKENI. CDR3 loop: CASSPEQGAHFNTEAFF. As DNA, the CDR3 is TGTGCCAGCTCACCGGAACAGGGGGCTCACTTTAACACTGAAGCTTTCTTT. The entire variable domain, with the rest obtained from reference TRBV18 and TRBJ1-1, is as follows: NAGVMQNPRHLVRRRGQEARLRCSPMKGHSHVYWYRQLPEEGLKFMVYLQKENIIDESGMPKERFSAEFPKEGPSILRIQQVVRGDSAAYFCASSPEQGAHFNTEAFFGQGTRLTVV.

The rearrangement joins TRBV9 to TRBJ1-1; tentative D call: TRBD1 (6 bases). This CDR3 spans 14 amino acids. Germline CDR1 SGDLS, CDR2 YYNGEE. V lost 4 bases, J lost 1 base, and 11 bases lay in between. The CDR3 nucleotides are TGTGCCAGCAGCTTAGGGGGAGGGAACACTGAAGCTTTCTTT. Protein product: CASSLGGGNTEAFF.

In DNA, the CDR3 is TGTGCCAGTACCCGAGGGGGCGAGACCGAAGCTTTCTTT. Translated: CASTRGGETEAFF. The chain links TRBV19 to TRBJ1-1, with 7 bases lining up with TRBD1. This CDR3 region has 13 residues. V shed 7 bases, J shed 8 bases, and the junction held 10 bases outside the gene matches. Looked up from germline, CDR1 is LNHDA and CDR2 is SQIVND (reference sequence).

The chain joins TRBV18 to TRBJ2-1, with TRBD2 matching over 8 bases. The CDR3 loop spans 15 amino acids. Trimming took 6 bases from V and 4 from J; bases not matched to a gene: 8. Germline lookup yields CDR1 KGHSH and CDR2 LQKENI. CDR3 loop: CASSELAETYNEQFF. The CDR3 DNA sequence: TGTGCCAGCTCCGAACTAGCGGAGACTTACAATGAGCAGTTCTTC. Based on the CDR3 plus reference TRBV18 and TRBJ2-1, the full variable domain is NAGVMQNPRHLVRRRGQEARLRCSPMKGHSHVYWYRQLPEEGLKFMVYLQKENIIDESGMPKERFSAEFPKEGPSILRIQQVVRGDSAAYFCASSELAETYNEQFFGPGTRLTVL.

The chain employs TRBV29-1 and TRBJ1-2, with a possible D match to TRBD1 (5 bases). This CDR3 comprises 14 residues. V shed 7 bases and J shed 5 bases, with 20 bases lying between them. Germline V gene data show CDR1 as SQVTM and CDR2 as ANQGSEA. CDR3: CSARGGEFQYGYTF. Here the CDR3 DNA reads TGCAGCGCCCGGGGGGGGGAATTTCAATATGGCTACACCTTC. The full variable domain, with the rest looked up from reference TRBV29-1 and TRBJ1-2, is SAVISQKPSRDICQRGTSLTIQCQVDSQVTMMFWYRQQPGQSLTLIATANQGSEATYESGFVIDKFPISRPNLTFSTLTVSNMSPEDSSIYLCSARGGEFQYGYTFGSGTRLTVV.

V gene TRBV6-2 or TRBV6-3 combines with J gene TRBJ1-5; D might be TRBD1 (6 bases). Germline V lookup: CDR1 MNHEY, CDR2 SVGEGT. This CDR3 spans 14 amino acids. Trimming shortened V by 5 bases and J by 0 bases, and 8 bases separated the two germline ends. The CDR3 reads CASSRTVSNQPQHF. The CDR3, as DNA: TGTGCCAGCAGTCGGACAGTTAGCAATCAGCCCCAGCATTTT.

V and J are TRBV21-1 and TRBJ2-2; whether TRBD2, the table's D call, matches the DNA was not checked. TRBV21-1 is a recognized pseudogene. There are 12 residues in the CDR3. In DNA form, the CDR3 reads TGTGCCGGATTGGTCGAGGCCGGGGAGCTGTTTTTT. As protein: CAGLVEAGELFF.

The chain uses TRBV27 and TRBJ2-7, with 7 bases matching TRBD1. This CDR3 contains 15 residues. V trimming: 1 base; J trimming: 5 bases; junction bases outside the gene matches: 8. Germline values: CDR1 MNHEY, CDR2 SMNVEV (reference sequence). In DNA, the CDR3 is TGTGCCAGCAGTTTATATCCGACAGGGACCCACGAGCAGTACTTC. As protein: CASSLYPTGTHEQYF.

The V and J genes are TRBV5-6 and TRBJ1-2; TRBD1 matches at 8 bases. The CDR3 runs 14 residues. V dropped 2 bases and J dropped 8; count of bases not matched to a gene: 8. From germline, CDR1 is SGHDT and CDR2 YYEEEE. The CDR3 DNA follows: TGTGCCAGCAGCTTTACGGACAGGGAGGAGGGCTACACCTTC. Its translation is CASSFTDREEGYTF.

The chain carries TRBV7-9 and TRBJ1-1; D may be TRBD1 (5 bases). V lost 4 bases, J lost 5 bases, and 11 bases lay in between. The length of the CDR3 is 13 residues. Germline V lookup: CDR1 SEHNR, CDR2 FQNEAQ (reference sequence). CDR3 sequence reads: CASSSGVGTEAFF. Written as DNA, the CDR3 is TGTGCCAGCAGCTCGGGGGTGGGTACTGAAGCTTTCTTT. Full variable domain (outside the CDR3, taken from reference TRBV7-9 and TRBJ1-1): DTGVSQNPRHKITKRGQNVTFRCDPISEHNRLYWYRQTLGQGPEFLTYFQNEAQLEKSRLLSDRFSAERPKGSFSTLEIQRTEQGDSAMYLCASSSGVGTEAFFGQGTRLTVV.

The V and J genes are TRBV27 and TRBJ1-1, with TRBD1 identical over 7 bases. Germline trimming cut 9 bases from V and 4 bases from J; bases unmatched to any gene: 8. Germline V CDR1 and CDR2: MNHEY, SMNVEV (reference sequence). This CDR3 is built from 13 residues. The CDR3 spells CASLQGFGTEAFF. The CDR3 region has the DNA TGTGCCAGTCTACAGGGGTTTGGCACTGAAGCTTTCTTT.

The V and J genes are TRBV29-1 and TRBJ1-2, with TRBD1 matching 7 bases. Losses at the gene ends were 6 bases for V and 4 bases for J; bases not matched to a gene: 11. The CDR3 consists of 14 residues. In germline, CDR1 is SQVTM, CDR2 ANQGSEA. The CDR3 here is CSVEGRGQSYGYTF. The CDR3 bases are TGCAGCGTCGAGGGAAGGGGACAGAGCTATGGCTACACCTTC.

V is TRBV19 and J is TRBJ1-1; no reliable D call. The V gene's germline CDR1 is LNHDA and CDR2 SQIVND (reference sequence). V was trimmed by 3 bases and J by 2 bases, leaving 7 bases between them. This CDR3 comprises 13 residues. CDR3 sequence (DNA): TGTGCCAGTAGTATTACGGTAAACACTGAAGCTTTCTTT. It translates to CASSITVNTEAFF.

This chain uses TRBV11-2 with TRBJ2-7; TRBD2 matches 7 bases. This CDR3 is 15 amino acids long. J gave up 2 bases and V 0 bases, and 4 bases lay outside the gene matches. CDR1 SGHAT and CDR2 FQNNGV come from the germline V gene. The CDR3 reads CASSLEGTTAYEQYF. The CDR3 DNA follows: TGTGCCAGCAGCTTAGAAGGGACTACCGCCTACGAGCAGTACTTC. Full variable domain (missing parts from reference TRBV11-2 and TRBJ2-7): EAGVAQSPRYKIIEKRQSVAFWCNPISGHATLYWYQQILGQGPKLLIQFQNNGVVDDSQLPKDRFSAERLKGVDSTLKIQPAKLEDSAVYLCASSLEGTTAYEQYFGPGTRLTVT.

The CDR3 bases are TGCAGCGTTGAATACGGCAGGGGGTACGAGCAGTACTTC. As protein: CSVEYGRGYEQYF. This chain joins TRBV29-1 and TRBJ2-7, with 7 bases identical to TRBD1. CDR1 is SQVTM and CDR2 is ANQGSEA in the germline V gene. The CDR3 has 13 amino acids. The V segment lost 2 bases and the J segment 4 bases; nucleotides outside the gene matches: 5.

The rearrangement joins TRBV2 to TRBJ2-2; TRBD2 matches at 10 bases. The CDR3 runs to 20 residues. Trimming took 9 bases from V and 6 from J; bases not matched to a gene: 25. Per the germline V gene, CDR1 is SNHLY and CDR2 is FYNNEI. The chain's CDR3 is CASAESFGTSEIGNPGELFF. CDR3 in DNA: TGTGCCAGTGCGGAATCGTTTGGGACTAGCGAAATCGGAAATCCCGGGGAGCTGTTTTTT.

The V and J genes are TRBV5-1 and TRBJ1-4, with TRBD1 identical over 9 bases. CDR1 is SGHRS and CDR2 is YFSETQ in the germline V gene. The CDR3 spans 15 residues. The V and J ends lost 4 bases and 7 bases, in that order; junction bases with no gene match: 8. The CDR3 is CASSLWTGAGEKLFF. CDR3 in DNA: TGCGCCAGCAGCCTTTGGACAGGGGCAGGTGAAAAACTGTTTTTT.

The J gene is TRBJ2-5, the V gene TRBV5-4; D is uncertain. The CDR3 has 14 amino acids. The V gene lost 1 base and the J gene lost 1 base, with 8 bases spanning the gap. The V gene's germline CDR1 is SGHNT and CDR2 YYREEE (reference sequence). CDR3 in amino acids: CASSLLELQETQYF. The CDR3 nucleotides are TGTGCCAGCAGCTTGCTAGAACTCCAAGAGACCCAGTACTTC. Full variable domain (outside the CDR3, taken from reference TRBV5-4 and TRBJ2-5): ETGVTQSPTHLIKTRGQQVTLRCSSQSGHNTVSWYQQALGQGPQFIFQYYREEENGRGNFPPRFSGLQFPNYSSELNVNALELDDSALYLCASSLLELQETQYFGPGTRLLVL.

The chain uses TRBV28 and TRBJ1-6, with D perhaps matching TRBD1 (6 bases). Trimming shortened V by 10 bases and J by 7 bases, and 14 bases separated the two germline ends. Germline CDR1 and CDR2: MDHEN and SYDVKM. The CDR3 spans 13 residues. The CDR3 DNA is TGTGCCACCGCAAGGGGGTGGAATTCACCCCTCCACTTT. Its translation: CATARGWNSPLHF.

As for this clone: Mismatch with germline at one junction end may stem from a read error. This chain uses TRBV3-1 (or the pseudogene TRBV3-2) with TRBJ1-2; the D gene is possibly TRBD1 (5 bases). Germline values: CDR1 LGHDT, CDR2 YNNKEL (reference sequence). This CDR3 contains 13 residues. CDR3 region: CASSPYPPGLQEF. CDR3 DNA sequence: TGTGCCAGCAGCCCGTACCCCCCAGGGCTTCAGGAGTTC.

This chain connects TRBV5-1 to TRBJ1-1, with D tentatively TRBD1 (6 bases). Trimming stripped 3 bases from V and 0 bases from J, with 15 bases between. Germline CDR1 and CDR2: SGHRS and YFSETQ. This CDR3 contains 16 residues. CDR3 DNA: TGCGCCAGCAGCTCCCTTGGGGGGGGCATGAACACTGAAGCTTTCTTT. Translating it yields CASSSLGGGMNTEAFF.

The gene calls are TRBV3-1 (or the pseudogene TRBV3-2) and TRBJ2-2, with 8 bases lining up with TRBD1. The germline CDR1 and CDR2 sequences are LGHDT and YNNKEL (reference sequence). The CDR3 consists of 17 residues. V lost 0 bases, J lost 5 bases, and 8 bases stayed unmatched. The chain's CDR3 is CASSQDLPGGGTGELFF. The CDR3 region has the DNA TGTGCCAGCAGCCAAGATCTTCCAGGGGGCGGGACCGGGGAGCTGTTTTTT.

CDR3 loop: CASRPGLAAQETQYF. The CDR3, as DNA: TGCGCCAGCAGGCCAGGACTAGCGGCCCAAGAGACCCAGTACTTC. The chain recombines TRBV5-1 with TRBJ2-5, with TRBD2 identical over 10 bases. Per germline, CDR1 SGHRS and CDR2 YFSETQ. This CDR3 has 15 residues. The trim removed 5 bases at V and 1 base at J, leaving 5 bases unmatched.

CDR3 in amino acids: CASSVADRGSNYGYTF. The CDR3 nucleotides are TGTGCCAGCAGCGTAGCGGATCGGGGATCTAACTATGGCTACACCTTC. This chain joins TRBV9 and TRBJ1-2; D gene uncertain. Trimming stripped 0 bases from V and 0 bases from J, with 12 bases between. Germline values: CDR1 SGDLS, CDR2 YYNGEE. The CDR3 sequence is 16 residues long. Combining the CDR3 with reference TRBV9 and TRBJ1-2 gives the whole variable domain DSGVTQTPKHLITATGQRVTLRCSPRSGDLSVYWYQQSLDQGLQFLIQYYNGEERAKGNILERFSAQQFPDLHSELNLSSLELGDSALYFCASSVADRGSNYGYTFGSGTRLTVV.

The CDR3 DNA sequence: TGCGCCAGCAGCTACGACAGGGGAAGGACTGAAGCTTTCTTT. It encodes CASSYDRGRTEAFF. This chain links TRBV5-1 with TRBJ1-1; 8 bases match TRBD1. Germline CDR1 and CDR2: SGHRS and YFSETQ. The ends lost 3 bases at V and 5 bases at J; junction bases unmatched: 6. The length of the CDR3 is 14 residues.

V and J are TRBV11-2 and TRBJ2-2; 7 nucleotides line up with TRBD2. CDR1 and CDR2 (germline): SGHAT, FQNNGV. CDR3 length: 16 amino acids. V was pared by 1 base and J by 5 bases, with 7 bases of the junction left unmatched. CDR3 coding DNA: TGTGCCAGCAGCTTAGGAAGACTAGCCGGAACCGGGGAGCTGTTTTTT. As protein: CASSLGRLAGTGELFF.

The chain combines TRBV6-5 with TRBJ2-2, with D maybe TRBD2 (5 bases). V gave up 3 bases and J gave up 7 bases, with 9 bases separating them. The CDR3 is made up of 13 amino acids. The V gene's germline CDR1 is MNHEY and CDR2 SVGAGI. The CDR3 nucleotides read TGTGCCAGCAGTTATCGGGATATCGGGGAGCTGTTTTTT. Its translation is CASSYRDIGELFF.